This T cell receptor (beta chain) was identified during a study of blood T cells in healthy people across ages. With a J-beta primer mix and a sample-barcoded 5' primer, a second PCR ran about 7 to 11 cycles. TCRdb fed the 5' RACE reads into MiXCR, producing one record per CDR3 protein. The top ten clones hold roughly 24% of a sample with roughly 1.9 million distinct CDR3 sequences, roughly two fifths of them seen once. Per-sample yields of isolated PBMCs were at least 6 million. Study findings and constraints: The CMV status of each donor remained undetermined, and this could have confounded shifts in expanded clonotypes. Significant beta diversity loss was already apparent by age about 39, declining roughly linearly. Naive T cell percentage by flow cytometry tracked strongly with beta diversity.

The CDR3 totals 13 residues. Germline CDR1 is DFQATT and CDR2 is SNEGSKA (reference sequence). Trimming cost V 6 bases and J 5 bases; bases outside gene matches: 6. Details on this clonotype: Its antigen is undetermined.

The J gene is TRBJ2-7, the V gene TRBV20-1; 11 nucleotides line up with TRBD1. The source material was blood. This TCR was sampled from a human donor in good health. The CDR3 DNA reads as TGCAGTGCAGGACAGGGGGCGAGACACGAGCAGTACTTC. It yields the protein CSAGQGARHEQYF.